The present entry profiles one T cell receptor beta chain with its context. Antigen: not known. This sequence may be a read error, since a much larger clone differs from it by one base. The data were obtained in a study of T cells after yellow fever vaccination. Overall study context: The fractions with low cell numbers were processed using SMART-Seq v4 Ultra Low Input.

Germline V lookup: CDR1 MNHEY, CDR2 SMNVEV (reference sequence). Trimming cost V 3 bases and J 6 bases, with 23 bases left between them. The CDR3 extends over 17 amino acids. TCRdb recomputed calls from the 5' RACE reads with MiXCR, one row per CDR3 protein. The sample has some 110,000 distinct CDR3 sequences; more than 6% are singletons. Study results and limitations: Researchers noted that a small share of clonotypes showed up in both CD4 and CD8 compartments. Abundant clonotypes from the bulk population could have been carried over as contaminants into FACS-sorted repertoires.

The specimen comprised CD4+ T cells sorted from PBMCs, sampled 10 days after the first yellow fever vaccination. The clonotype was recovered from a man in his late teens or twenties who received the YFV17D yellow fever vaccine. The V gene is TRBV27, the J gene TRBJ1-2; D might be TRBD1 (6 bases). CDR3 amino acids: CASSFQGLGAITHGYTF. CDR3 in DNA: TGTGCCAGCAGTTTTCAGGGACTGGGGGCGATCACCCATGGCTACACCTTC.